This paragraph reports one T cell receptor beta chain. Naive CD8 populations comprised CD45RO-negative cells positively selected for CCR7, excluding terminally differentiated effector memory CD45RA+ cells. These data originate in a study of shared clonotypes between healthy human individuals. TCRdb's table, derived via immunoSEQ multiplex PCR, lists solely in-frame clones and lacks some. The sample lists approximately 2,200,000 clones, about 92% occurring once. The TCR originated in a man between 18 and 29 years old in good health. Some clones in this sample may be carry-over from other donors' samples. Sequences were obtained from naive CD8+ T cells from PBMCs.

CDR3 nucleotide sequence: TGTGCCAGCAGCGGGAGGGACAGTGCCTACGAGCAGTACTTC. Its translation: CASSGRDSAYEQYF. The chain recombines TRBV7-8 with TRBJ2-7; D tentatively fits TRBD1 or TRBD2 (7 bases each). The CDR3 extends over 14 amino acids. Germline loops: CDR1 SGHVS, CDR2 FQNEAQ. V was shortened by 5 bases and J by 2 bases, with 13 bases between the two germline ends.